The 23 T cell receptor beta chains presented below share a single source sample, sequenced in a study of shared clonotypes between healthy human individuals. CD45RO-negative, CCR7-positively selected cells formed the naive CD8 fraction, excluding terminally differentiated effector memory CD45RA+ cells. TCRdb keeps only in-frame clones here, not all; method: immunoSEQ multiplex PCR. The sample has a few million clones; just under 95% are singletons. Source material: naive CD8+ T cells from PBMCs. The receptors derive from a man between 18 and 35 years old in good health. Some clones in this sample may be carry-over from other donors' samples.

The chain carries TRBV7-9 and TRBJ1-5; the D is unclear. The CDR3 consists of 15 residues. Germline CDR1 SEHNR, CDR2 FQNEAQ (reference sequence). The ends were cut back, 1 base at V and 3 bases at J, with 10 bases in the middle. CDR3 in DNA: TGTGCCAGCAGCTTAGGAGGGCAGACCAATCAGCCCCAGCATTTT. This gives the protein CASSLGGQTNQPQHF.

CDR3 amino acids: CASTLTRRGEKLFF. The CDR3 DNA reads TGTGCCAGCACCCTTACCCGAAGGGGTGAAAAACTGTTTTTT. This chain connects TRBV11-2 to TRBJ1-4, with D tentatively TRBD1 (5 bases). The CDR3 is made up of 14 amino acids. Germline values: CDR1 SGHAT, CDR2 FQNNGV. V was trimmed by 7 bases and J by 7 bases, leaving 16 bases between them.

With regard to this clone: This same CDR3 is encoded by further DNA sequences in the sample. This chain uses TRBV27 with TRBJ1-1, with a tentative D call TRBD1 (6 bases). The CDR3 extends over 12 amino acids. Germline CDR1 and CDR2: MNHEY and SMNVEV (reference sequence). V was trimmed by 2 bases and J by 5 bases, leaving 6 bases between them. DNA for the CDR3: TGTGCCAGCAGTTTAACAGGGACTGAAGCTTTCTTT. Amino acids: CASSLTGTEAFF.

This rearrangement joins TRBV28 to TRBJ2-1; D uncertain. Germline CDR1 and CDR2: MDHEN and SYDVKM. CDR3 length equals 16 residues. The germline V and J ends were trimmed by 2 bases and 0 bases, with 11 bases remaining between them. In DNA, the CDR3 is TGTGCCAGCAGTTTACGAGACGGTAGCTCCTACAATGAGCAGTTCTTC. It encodes CASSLRDGSSYNEQFF.

The rearrangement joins TRBV9 to TRBJ2-1; D perhaps matches TRBD1 (6 bases). Deletions cut 3 bases from V and 5 bases from J, with 15 bases between. Germline values: CDR1 SGDLS, CDR2 YYNGEE. The CDR3 covers 15 residues. CDR3 in DNA: TGTGCCAGCAGCGACGGGACAACGATGAACAATGAGCAGTTCTTC. It codes for CASSDGTTMNNEQFF.

This chain joins TRBV4-3 and TRBJ1-1, with 7 bases identical to TRBD1. V was clipped by 4 bases and J by 3 bases; unmatched bases: 14. The germline V gene encodes CDR1 LGHNA and CDR2 YSLEER. The CDR3 is 17 residues long. The CDR3 DNA is TGCGCCAGCAGCCCCCTTTTTTCAGGGGGGGAGGACACTGAAGCTTTCTTT. Its translation: CASSPLFSGGEDTEAFF.

This chain connects TRBV4-1 to TRBJ2-7; unclear D gene. V shed 0 bases and J shed 4 bases, with 10 bases lying between them. Looked up from germline, CDR1 is MGHRA and CDR2 is YSYEKL. This CDR3 region has 14 residues. CDR3 sequence reads: CASSQEAVYYEQYF. The CDR3 DNA follows: TGCGCCAGCAGCCAAGAAGCAGTTTATTACGAGCAGTACTTC.

This chain joins TRBV27 and TRBJ1-1; 11 bases fit TRBD1. Germline trimming cut 4 bases from V and 1 base from J; bases unmatched to any gene: 8. CDR1 and CDR2 from the germline V gene are MNHEY and SMNVEV (reference sequence). The CDR3 spans 17 residues. CDR3 nucleotides: TGTGCCAGCAGTTCCCCATGGACAGGGGGCGCGAACACTGAAGCTTTCTTT. Its protein is CASSSPWTGGANTEAFF.

The CDR3 here is CASSVTTGGLGGYTF. The DNA for the CDR3 is TGCGCCAGCAGCGTAACGACAGGGGGCCTTGGTGGCTACACCTTC. J is TRBJ1-2 and V is TRBV5-1; 10 nucleotides match TRBD1. CDR3 length: 15 amino acids. CDR1 is SGHRS, CDR2 YFSETQ, per germline. The V gene end was trimmed by 4 bases and the J gene end by 7 bases; junction bases not matched to a gene: 10.

The J gene is TRBJ1-1, the V gene TRBV28; TRBD1 is a possible D gene (5 bases). Trimming cost V 3 bases and J 6 bases, with 11 bases left between them. This CDR3 is 13 amino acids long. From germline, CDR1 is MDHEN and CDR2 SYDVKM. The CDR3 DNA reads as TGTGCCAGCAGTTTCACCCGGGGCCCTGAAGCTTTCTTT. It translates to CASSFTRGPEAFF.

The chain links TRBV5-1 to TRBJ2-2; D is ambiguous. Trimming cost V 0 bases and J 1 base, with 7 bases left between them. The germline V gene has CDR1 SGHRS and CDR2 YFSETQ. The CDR3 spans 15 residues. The CDR3 protein is CASSLVAVNTGELFF. The DNA of the CDR3 is TGCGCCAGCAGCTTGGTTGCGGTGAACACCGGGGAGCTGTTTTTT.

The chain employs TRBV7-4 and TRBJ1-5; a weak D match, TRBD1 (6 bases). Looked up from germline, CDR1 is SGHVT and CDR2 is SQSDAQ. This CDR3 region has 16 residues. The V and J ends lost 4 bases and 6 bases respectively, with 19 bases between them. CDR3: CASSSHRTGRSQPQHF. CDR3 nucleotides: TGTGCCAGCAGCTCTCATCGAACAGGGCGCAGTCAGCCCCAGCATTTT.

CDR3 nucleotide sequence: TGTGCCAGCAGCTCTTTGTCGGGACTAGCGGGAGAGGAGACCCAGTACTTC. Translating gives CASSSLSGLAGEETQYF. J is TRBJ2-5 and V is TRBV5-4; 14 bases are a match to TRBD2. The CDR3 loop spans 17 amino acids. Germline V gene sequence: CDR1 SGHNT, CDR2 YYREEE (reference sequence). Losses at the gene ends were 3 bases for V and 5 bases for J; bases not matched to a gene: 9.

The V call is TRBV25-1, the J call TRBJ2-2, with no clear D. CDR3 length: 11 amino acids. The germline V and J ends were trimmed by 6 bases and 3 bases, with 2 bases remaining between them. Per germline, CDR1 MGHDK and CDR2 SYGVNS. CDR3 DNA sequence: TGTGCCAGCAGAGACACCGGGGAGCTGTTTTTT. Amino acids: CASRDTGELFF.

V is TRBV9 and J is TRBJ2-6; weak D call: TRBD1 (6 bases). V was trimmed by 3 bases and J by 0 bases, leaving 13 bases between them. This CDR3 comprises 17 residues. Germline loops: CDR1 SGDLS, CDR2 YYNGEE. The CDR3 is CASSADRLSSGANVLTF. The CDR3 nucleotides are TGTGCCAGCAGCGCAGACAGGTTATCCTCTGGGGCCAACGTCCTGACTTTC.

The J gene is TRBJ2-7, the V gene TRBV6-1, with TRBD2 matching 11 bases. V shed 1 base and J 0 bases; nucleotides not matched to a gene: 5. This CDR3 contains 17 residues. CDR1 is MNHNS, CDR2 SASEGT, per germline. The DNA for the CDR3 is TGTGCCAGCAGTGAAGAAACACTAGCGGGAGTCTCCTACGAGCAGTACTTC. Translated, it gives CASSEETLAGVSYEQYF.

This clone has a handful of counts. This may be a read error, as it is one base from a much larger clone. The sample holds other DNA sequences that translate to the same CDR3. V is TRBV27 and J is TRBJ2-7; D is unclear. Germline loops: CDR1 MNHEY, CDR2 SMNVEV (reference sequence). The V gene lost 2 bases and the J gene lost 0 bases, with 5 bases spanning the gap. This CDR3 has 13 amino acids. CDR3 DNA sequence: TGTGCCAGCAGTTTAGGGATCTCCTACGAGCAGTACTTC. Residues: CASSLGISYEQYF.

The V gene is TRBV28, the J gene TRBJ2-7, with D possibly TRBD2 on 6 matching bases. Germline V lookup: CDR1 MDHEN, CDR2 SYDVKM. The V gene lost 8 bases and the J gene lost 0 bases, with 11 bases spanning the gap. The CDR3 has 13 amino acids. CDR3 amino acids: CASGGSDSYEQYF. The CDR3 DNA is TGTGCCAGCGGGGGGTCGGACTCCTACGAGCAGTACTTC.

A single count supports this clone. J is TRBJ1-1 and V is TRBV19; possible D gene TRBD1, 6 bases. V lost 8 bases, J lost 3 bases, and 19 bases lay in between. Per germline, CDR1 LNHDA and CDR2 SQIVND (reference sequence). The CDR3 consists of 15 residues. CDR3 coding DNA: TGTGCCAGTCGCAGAACAGGGTTGACCCACACTGAAGCTTTCTTT. This translates into CASRRTGLTHTEAFF.

CDR3 nucleotides: TGTGCCAGCAGTTTATCGTGGGACAGTTCCTACGAGCAGTACTTC. It encodes CASSLSWDSSYEQYF. The chain combines TRBV27 with TRBJ2-7; TRBD1 aligns across 7 bases. The CDR3 covers 15 residues. With 0 bases clipped from V and 1 base from J, the junction kept 3 bases outside the gene matches. From germline, CDR1 is MNHEY and CDR2 SMNVEV (reference sequence).

This clone was seen just once. The chain carries TRBV19 and TRBJ1-2, with TRBD1 identical over 10 bases. The CDR3 sequence is 15 residues long. Looked up from germline, CDR1 is LNHDA and CDR2 is SQIVND (reference sequence). With V trimmed by 1 base and J by 14 bases, 13 bases remained unmatched. CDR3 nucleotides: TGTGCCAGTAGTATAGGAGTGGGACAGGGGCTTCACGCGACCTTC. Translating it yields CASSIGVGQGLHATF.

The chain has TRBV7-8 and TRBJ2-7, with a possible D match to TRBD2 (6 bases). This CDR3 region has 14 residues. The V gene's germline CDR1 is SGHVS and CDR2 FQNEAQ. Deletions cut 0 bases from V and 6 bases from J, with 12 bases between. The CDR3, as DNA: TGTGCCAGCAGCTTAGCTCGGGGGTCGGTCGAGCAGTACTTC. Translation: CASSLARGSVEQYF.

V gene TRBV27 combines with J gene TRBJ2-7; 8 bases agree with TRBD2. The CDR3 covers 16 residues. The V segment lost 10 bases and the J segment 1 base; nucleotides outside the gene matches: 15. Germline V gene sequence: CDR1 MNHEY, CDR2 SMNVEV (reference sequence). The CDR3 DNA reads TGTGCCATCGGCAGCCTAGCGGGTGTTCCTTCCTACGAGCAGTACTTC. Its protein product is CAIGSLAGVPSYEQYF.